Following are 20 T cell receptor beta chains from one sample sequenced in a study of patients and donors after allogeneic stem cell transplantation. TCRdb recomputed calls from the RT-PCR reads with MiXCR, one row per CDR3 protein. The sample has about a million distinct CDR3 sequences, about a sixth seen once; the top ten hold around 5.5%. Source material: blood, either unsorted or a sorted T cell fraction (not recorded which). These receptors originate from a human donor who was either an allogeneic HSCT recipient or a stem cell or donor lymphocyte infusion donor (not recorded which). It is not recorded whose cells these are; they may come from a transplant donor.

This clonotype was observed a few times. The gene calls are TRBV5-1 and TRBJ1-2; tentative D call: TRBD1 (5 bases). Germline CDR1 and CDR2: SGHRS and YFSETQ. V lost 0 bases and J 5 bases, leaving 17 bases between the germline ends. This CDR3 is built from 16 residues. DNA for the CDR3: TGCGCCAGCAGCTTGGGACGTCCAGGGTCAGTTTATGGCTACACCTTC. Amino acids: CASSLGRPGSVYGYTF.

V and J are TRBV15 and TRBJ1-5; the D is unclear. Germline V gives CDR1 LNHNV, CDR2 YYDKDF (reference sequence). Trimming shortened V by 3 bases and J by 7 bases, and 4 bases separated the two germline ends. The length of the CDR3 is 11 residues. Here the CDR3 reads CATSRTQPQHF. The DNA for the CDR3 is TGTGCCACCAGCAGGACACAGCCCCAGCATTTT.

This chain uses TRBV7-9 with TRBJ2-7, with D perhaps matching TRBD1 or TRBD2 (5 bases each). The length of the CDR3 is 16 residues. V lost 5 bases, J lost 3 bases, and 20 bases lay in between. The germline CDR1 and CDR2 sequences are SEHNR and FQNEAQ (reference sequence). CDR3 nucleotides: TGTGCCAGCAGCCCAGGGAGCGGACACGAAAACTACGAGCAGTACTTC. It translates to CASSPGSGHENYEQYF.

This clonotype was seen a handful of times. This chain uses TRBV29-1 with TRBJ2-3; TRBD1 agrees at 7 bases. This CDR3 has 13 amino acids. Losses at the gene ends were 7 bases for V and 2 bases for J; bases not matched to a gene: 6. Germline lookup yields CDR1 SQVTM and CDR2 ANQGSEA. The CDR3 loop is CSALDRDTDTQYF. CDR3 nucleotide sequence: TGCAGCGCCCTTGACAGGGACACAGATACGCAGTATTTT.

V usage is TRBV12-5 and J usage is TRBJ1-2; a possible D gene is TRBD1 (6 bases). CDR3 length: 13 amino acids. V lost 10 bases to trimming and J lost 6 bases, with 18 bases between them. Germline CDR1 and CDR2: LGHNT and FRNRAP. The CDR3 sequence: CAITGNQEDGYTF. CDR3 sequence (DNA): TGTGCTATAACAGGGAATCAAGAAGATGGCTACACCTTC.

The CDR3 sequence is CSAILAGGPHLYTKNIQYF. The DNA for the CDR3 is TGCAGTGCTATTCTAGCGGGGGGGCCTCATCTTTACACCAAAAACATTCAGTACTTC. The V gene is TRBV20-1, the J gene TRBJ2-4; 12 nucleotides line up with TRBD2. The J segment lost 2 bases and the V segment lost 4 bases, leaving 15 bases of the junction unmatched. CDR3 length equals 19 residues. CDR1 and CDR2 (germline): DFQATT, SNEGSKA (reference sequence).

The table lists this clonotype with a few counts. V is TRBV2 and J is TRBJ2-1; TRBD1 agrees at 8 bases. CDR1 and CDR2 (germline): SNHLY, FYNNEI. The CDR3 spans 15 residues. The V segment lost 6 bases and the J segment 0 bases; nucleotides outside the gene matches: 4. The CDR3 coding sequence is TGTGCCAGCAGGGGGACAGGTAGCTCCTACAATGAGCAGTTCTTC. It is translated as CASRGTGSSYNEQFF.

The chain recombines TRBV27 with TRBJ2-5; tentatively, D is TRBD1 (5 bases). CDR1 is MNHEY and CDR2 is SMNVEV in the germline V gene (reference sequence). Trimming took 4 bases from V and 5 from J, leaving 14 bases between them. The CDR3 runs 14 residues. The CDR3 region is CASSSRTRQETQYF. The CDR3 DNA follows: TGTGCCAGCAGTTCGAGGACAAGGCAGGAGACCCAGTACTTC.

This chain uses TRBV7-8 with TRBJ1-2; D is undetermined. This CDR3 has 14 residues. The germline V gene encodes CDR1 SGHVS and CDR2 FQNEAQ. The V and J ends lost 4 bases and 14 bases respectively, with 23 bases between them. Here the CDR3 reads CASSSEVVRGQGTF. CDR3 DNA: TGTGCCAGCAGCTCAGAAGTCGTCCGGGGTCAAGGGACCTTC.

This chain uses TRBV29-1 with TRBJ1-5; 7 bases are shared with TRBD1. The trim removed 6 bases at V and 3 bases at J, leaving 5 bases unmatched. The length of the CDR3 is 13 residues. Germline V gene lookup returns CDR1 SQVTM and CDR2 ANQGSEA. The CDR3 DNA sequence: TGCAGCGTCGCTGGACAGGACAATCAGCCCCAGCATTTT. It yields the protein CSVAGQDNQPQHF. The variable domain in full, with the rest retrieved from reference TRBV29-1 and TRBJ1-5, is SAVISQKPSRDICQRGTSLTIQCQVDSQVTMMFWYRQQPGQSLTLIATANQGSEATYESGFVIDKFPISRPNLTFSTLTVSNMSPEDSSIYLCSVAGQDNQPQHFGDGTRLSIL.

In this sample, this clonotype turned up a few times. The chain recombines TRBV2 with TRBJ1-5; D possibly corresponds to TRBD1 (6 bases). Germline V gene data show CDR1 as SNHLY and CDR2 as FYNNEI. The CDR3 is 15 residues long. Trimming pared 10 bases from V and 1 base from J, leaving 17 bases between. The CDR3 DNA follows: TGTGCCACGAGAGAGGGGGGGGTGAGCAATCAGCCCCAGCATTTT. Translation gives CATREGGVSNQPQHF.

In its sample, this clonotype was seen many times. This chain links TRBV12-3 or TRBV12-4 with TRBJ2-2; 9 nucleotides match TRBD2. V dropped 0 bases and J dropped 5; count of bases not matched to a gene: 7. CDR3 length: 17 amino acids. The CDR3 region has the DNA TGTGCCAGCAGTTTAGCTAGCGGGAGCGTTTGGACCGGGGAGCTGTTTTTT. Protein sequence: CASSLASGSVWTGELFF.

The chain joins TRBV5-1 to TRBJ2-7; TRBD1 might be the D (7 bases). The germline V gene has CDR1 SGHRS and CDR2 YFSETQ. Between the trimmed V and J ends, which lost 5 bases and 2 bases, there was a span of 17 bases. This CDR3 is 15 amino acids long. The DNA of the CDR3 is TGCGCCAGCAGTTTGATCAGGGGGGCTACCTACGAGCAGTACTTC. This sequence encodes CASSLIRGATYEQYF.

The rearrangement links TRBV9 to TRBJ1-6, with 7 bases identical to TRBD1. This CDR3 contains 14 residues. From germline, CDR1 is SGDLS and CDR2 YYNGEE. After removal of 0 bases from V and 7 bases from J, the junction contained 1 base not matched to a gene. The CDR3 reads CASSVAGQNSPLHF. CDR3 in DNA: TGTGCCAGCAGCGTAGCGGGACAGAATTCACCCCTCCACTTT. The full variable domain, in which reference TRBV9 and TRBJ1-6 provide the parts outside the CDR3, is DSGVTQTPKHLITATGQRVTLRCSPRSGDLSVYWYQQSLDQGLQFLIQYYNGEERAKGNILERFSAQQFPDLHSELNLSSLELGDSALYFCASSVAGQNSPLHFGNGTRLTVT.

This clonotype has only a few counts. The chain carries TRBV12-3 or TRBV12-4 and TRBJ1-2; D gene unclear. V lost 9 bases to trimming and J lost 8 bases, with 13 bases between them. The length of the CDR3 is 11 residues. The CDR3 DNA reads TGTGCCAGAGAACAGAGGTTAGGCTACACCTTC. Amino acid sequence: CAREQRLGYTF.

This rearrangement joins TRBV5-5 to TRBJ2-7, with TRBD1 matching 9 bases. Germline CDR1 is SGHKS and CDR2 is YYEKEE (reference sequence). V was clipped by 4 bases and J by 5 bases; unmatched bases: 7. This CDR3 has 14 amino acids. CDR3 DNA sequence: TGTGCCAGCAGCCCTCGGGACAGGGAACACGAGCAGTACTTC. It yields the protein CASSPRDREHEQYF.

This chain connects TRBV7-9 to TRBJ2-1, with TRBD2 identical over 9 bases. The CDR3 runs to 16 residues. V shed 2 bases and J 5 bases; nucleotides not matched to a gene: 7. Germline V lookup: CDR1 SEHNR, CDR2 FQNEAQ (reference sequence). DNA for the CDR3: TGTGCCAGCAGCTTACTTCGGGTAGCGGGGGACAATGAGCAGTTCTTC. Translating it yields CASSLLRVAGDNEQFF.

The table lists this clonotype with a few counts. The chain uses TRBV5-6 and TRBJ2-7; TRBD1 agrees at 7 bases. This CDR3 spans 16 amino acids. With V trimmed by 4 bases and J by 1 base, 11 bases remained unmatched. CDR1 is SGHDT and CDR2 is YYEEEE in the germline V gene. CDR3 loop: CASSPDRSFASYEQYF. The CDR3 DNA reads as TGTGCCAGCAGCCCGGACAGGTCCTTTGCTTCCTACGAGCAGTACTTC. The entire variable domain, with the rest obtained from reference TRBV5-6 and TRBJ2-7, is as follows: DAGVTQSPTHLIKTRGQQVTLRCSPKSGHDTVSWYQQALGQGPQFIFQYYEEEERQRGNFPDRFSGHQFPNYSSELNVNALLLGDSALYLCASSPDRSFASYEQYFGPGTRLTVT.

The rearrangement joins TRBV6-2 or TRBV6-3 to TRBJ2-3; possible D gene TRBD2, 6 bases. The CDR3 loop spans 15 amino acids. The germline V gene has CDR1 MNHEY and CDR2 SVGEGT. Trimming removed 2 bases from V and 4 bases from J, with 13 bases in between. CDR3: CASSYQSGLSDTQYF. DNA for the CDR3: TGTGCCAGCAGTTACCAGTCGGGACTTTCAGATACGCAGTATTTT.

The chain joins TRBV6-5 to TRBJ2-5; weak D call: TRBD2 (5 bases). The germline V gene encodes CDR1 MNHEY and CDR2 SVGAGI. The length of the CDR3 is 14 residues. Trimming stripped 4 bases from V and 7 bases from J, with 16 bases between. Here the CDR3 DNA reads TGTGCCAGCAGTTCTGGGCTAGCCCCTGCGACCCAGTACTTC. Translation: CASSSGLAPATQYF.